What follows describes a single T cell receptor beta chain. This sample was taken from a study of control samples from healthy donors and cancer patients. Trimming took off 2 bases at V and 4 bases at J, with 10 bases between the two ends. Germline CDR1 SGHRS, CDR2 YFSETQ. CDR3 length: 13 residues. Produced via immunoSEQ multiplex PCR; TCRdb's table is partial and in-frame only. The sample has some 120,000 clones; more than 70% are singletons. The clonotype comes from a man aged 45-60 years in good health. The sequenced material came from blood. The V and J genes are TRBV5-1 and TRBJ2-7; D ambiguous. CDR3 region: CASSFGNGYEQYF. CDR3 bases: TGCGCCAGCAGCTTTGGCAACGGATACGAGCAGTACTTC.